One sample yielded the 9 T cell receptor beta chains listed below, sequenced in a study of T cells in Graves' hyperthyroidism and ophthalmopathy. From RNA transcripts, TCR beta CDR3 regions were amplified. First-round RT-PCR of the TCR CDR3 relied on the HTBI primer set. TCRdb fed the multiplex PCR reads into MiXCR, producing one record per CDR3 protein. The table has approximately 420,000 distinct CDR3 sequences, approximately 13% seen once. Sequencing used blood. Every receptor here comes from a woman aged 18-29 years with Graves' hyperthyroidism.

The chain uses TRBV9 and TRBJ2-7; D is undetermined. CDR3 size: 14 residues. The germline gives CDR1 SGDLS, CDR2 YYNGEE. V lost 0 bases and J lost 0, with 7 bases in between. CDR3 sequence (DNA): TGTGCCAGCAGCGTAGCTCCTAGCTCCTACGAGCAGTACTTC. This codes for CASSVAPSSYEQYF.

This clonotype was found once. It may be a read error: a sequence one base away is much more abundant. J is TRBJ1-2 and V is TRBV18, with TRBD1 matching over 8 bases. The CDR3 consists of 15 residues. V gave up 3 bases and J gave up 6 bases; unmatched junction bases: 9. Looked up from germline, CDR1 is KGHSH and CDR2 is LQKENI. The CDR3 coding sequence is TGTGCCAGCTCACCCAGATACAGGGGGTCCCATGGCTACACCTTC. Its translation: CASSPRYRGSHGYTF.

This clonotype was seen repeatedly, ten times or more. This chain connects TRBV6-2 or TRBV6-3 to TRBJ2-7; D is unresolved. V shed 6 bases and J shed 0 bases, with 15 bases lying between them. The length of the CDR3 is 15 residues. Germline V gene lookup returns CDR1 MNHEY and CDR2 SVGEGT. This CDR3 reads CASRNGVYNSYEQYF. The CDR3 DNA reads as TGTGCCAGCAGAAACGGAGTCTACAACTCCTACGAGCAGTACTTC.

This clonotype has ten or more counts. The CDR3 bases are TGTGCCAGCTCAGGGGACAGCAATTCACCCCTCCACTTT. Translated, it gives CASSGDSNSPLHF. V gene TRBV18 combines with J gene TRBJ1-6; 7 bases are shared with TRBD1. The germline V gene has CDR1 KGHSH and CDR2 LQKENI. The CDR3 length is 13 residues. Trimming cost V 5 bases and J 7 bases; bases outside gene matches: 2.

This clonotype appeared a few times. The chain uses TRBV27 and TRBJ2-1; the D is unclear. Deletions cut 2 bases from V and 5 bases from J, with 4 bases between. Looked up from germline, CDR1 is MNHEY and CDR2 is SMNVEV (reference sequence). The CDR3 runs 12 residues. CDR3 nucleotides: TGTGCCAGCAGTTTAGGGAACAATGAGCAGTTCTTC. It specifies CASSLGNNEQFF.

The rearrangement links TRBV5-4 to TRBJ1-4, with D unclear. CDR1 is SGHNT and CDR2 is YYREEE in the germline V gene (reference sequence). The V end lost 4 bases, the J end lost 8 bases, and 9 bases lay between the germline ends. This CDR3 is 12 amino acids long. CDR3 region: CASSDLEEKLFF. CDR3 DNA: TGTGCCAGCAGCGATCTGGAGGAAAAACTGTTTTTT.

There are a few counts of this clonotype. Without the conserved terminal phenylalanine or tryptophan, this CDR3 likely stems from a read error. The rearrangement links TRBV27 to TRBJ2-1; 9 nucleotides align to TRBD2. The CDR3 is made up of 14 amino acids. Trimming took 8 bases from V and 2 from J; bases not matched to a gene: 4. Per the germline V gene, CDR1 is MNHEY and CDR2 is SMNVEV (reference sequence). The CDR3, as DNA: TGTGCCAGCCGTCGGACTAGCGCCTACAATGAGCAGTTCCTC. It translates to CASRRTSAYNEQFL.

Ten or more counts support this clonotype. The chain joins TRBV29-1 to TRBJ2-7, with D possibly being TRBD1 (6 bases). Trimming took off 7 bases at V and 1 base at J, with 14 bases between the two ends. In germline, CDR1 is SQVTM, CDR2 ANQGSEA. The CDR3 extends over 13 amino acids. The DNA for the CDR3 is TGCAGCGCTAGGGACACCGAATCCTACGAGCAGTACTTC. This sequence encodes CSARDTESYEQYF.

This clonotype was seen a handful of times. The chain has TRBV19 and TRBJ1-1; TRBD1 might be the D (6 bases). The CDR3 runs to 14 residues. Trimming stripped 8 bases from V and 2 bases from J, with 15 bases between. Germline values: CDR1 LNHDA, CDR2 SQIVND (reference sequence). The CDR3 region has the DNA TGTGCCAGTCTAGGACAGACTATCAACACTGAAGCTTTCTTT. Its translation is CASLGQTINTEAFF. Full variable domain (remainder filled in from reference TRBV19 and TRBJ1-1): DGGITQSPKYLFRKEGQNVTLSCEQNLNHDAMYWYRQDPGQGLRLIYYSQIVNDFQKGDIAEGYSVSREKKESFPLTVTSAQKNPTAFYLCASLGQTINTEAFFGQGTRLTVV.